These 19 T cell receptor beta chains originate from one sample sequenced in a study of beta chain features in type 1 diabetes. For these receptors, no antigen is known. Broader study findings: Within each of all four CD4+ subsets, Type 1 diabetes patients had TCRB CDR3s that were moderately but significantly shorter.

Expressed TCRB transcripts were sequenced, since all the RNA that had been isolated was reverse transcribed. Method: immunoSEQ multiplex PCR; TCRdb's copy keeps in-frame clones and lacks some. The sample holds about 700,000 clones; 13% are singletons and the top ten take less than 0.025%. The source material was naive CD4+ T cells from blood. These receptors were taken from a man between 18 and 35 years old with type 1 diabetes.

The chain uses TRBV29-1 and TRBJ2-5; D unresolved. The germline gives CDR1 SQVTM, CDR2 ANQGSEA. Trimming removed 7 bases from V and 1 base from J, with 7 bases in between. The CDR3 has 11 amino acids. CDR3 residues: CSEYSQETQYF. The CDR3 coding sequence is TGCAGCGAGTACAGCCAAGAGACCCAGTACTTC.

The chain combines TRBV6-5 with TRBJ2-7, with D possibly called TRBD1 or TRBD2 (5 bases each). This CDR3 has 16 residues. Germline CDR1 reads MNHEY; CDR2 reads SVGAGI. V was trimmed by 0 bases and J by 3 bases, leaving 15 bases between them. CDR3 in amino acids: CASSYSMTAAVYEQYF. CDR3 nucleotides: TGTGCCAGCAGTTACTCAATGACAGCGGCAGTCTACGAGCAGTACTTC.

This rearrangement joins TRBV7-8 to TRBJ2-1, with TRBD1 as a possible D gene (5 bases). CDR1 is SGHVS and CDR2 is FQNEAQ in the germline V gene. The CDR3 length is 14 residues. V was trimmed by 8 bases and J by 2 bases, leaving 13 bases between them. This CDR3 reads CASYSGSPYNEQFF. CDR3 DNA: TGTGCCAGCTATTCAGGGTCTCCCTACAATGAGCAGTTCTTC.

This clone was seen a handful of times. V is TRBV5-5 and J is TRBJ2-2; TRBD1 matches 9 bases. V lost 3 bases, J lost 7 bases, and 7 bases stayed unmatched. There are 15 residues in the CDR3. Per germline, CDR1 SGHKS and CDR2 YYEKEE (reference sequence). Written as DNA, the CDR3 is TGTGCCAGCAGCTACGGACAGGGGCAAGTCGGGGAGCTGTTTTTT. It encodes CASSYGQGQVGELFF. Based on the CDR3 plus reference TRBV5-5 and TRBJ2-2, the full variable domain is DAGVTQSPTHLIKTRGQQVTLRCSPISGHKSVSWYQQVLGQGPQFIFQYYEKEERGRGNFPDRFSARQFPNYSSELNVNALLLGDSALYLCASSYGQGQVGELFFGEGSRLTVL.

The V call is TRBV20-1, the J call TRBJ2-1, with 9 bases lining up with TRBD2. CDR1 and CDR2 (germline): DFQATT, SNEGSKA (reference sequence). The CDR3 is made up of 11 amino acids. Trimming cost V 7 bases and J 15 bases; bases outside gene matches: 10. CDR3 in DNA: TGCAGTGTGGGGCCCGGACTAGCGCTGTTCTTC. This translates into CSVGPGLALFF.

The CDR3 is CAWSTQGTQYF. In DNA, the CDR3 is TGTGCCTGGAGTACCCAGGGGACCCAGTACTTC. The chain employs TRBV30 and TRBJ2-5; tentative D call: TRBD1 (5 bases). This CDR3 is built from 11 residues. CDR1 is GTSNPN, CDR2 SVGIG, per germline (reference sequence). V lost 2 bases and J lost 7, with 8 bases in between. The complete variable domain, with remaining parts taken from reference TRBV30 and TRBJ2-5, reads SQTIHQWPATLVQPVGSPLSLECTVEGTSNPNLYWYRQAAGRGLQLLFYSVGIGQISSEVPQNLSASRPQDRQFILSSKKLLLSDSGFYLCAWSTQGTQYFGPGTRLLVL.

This clone was picked up a small number of times. V is TRBV6-5 and J is TRBJ2-5; TRBD2 agrees at 8 bases. With V trimmed by 5 bases and J by 3 bases, 5 bases remained unmatched. Germline CDR1 reads MNHEY; CDR2 reads SVGAGI. The CDR3 sequence is 14 residues long. The CDR3 here is CASSTGLGEETQYF. CDR3 nucleotides: TGTGCCAGCAGTACGGGACTAGGGGAAGAGACCCAGTACTTC.

V gene TRBV7-8 combines with J gene TRBJ1-1; 7 bases align to TRBD1. V lost 1 base, J lost 1 base, and 0 bases stayed unmatched. The CDR3 has 14 amino acids. Germline V gives CDR1 SGHVS, CDR2 FQNEAQ. The CDR3 spells CASSLGQGNTEAFF. The CDR3 DNA sequence: TGTGCCAGCAGCTTAGGACAGGGGAACACTGAAGCTTTCTTT.

Only a few counts were recorded for this clone. The chain employs TRBV7-9 and TRBJ2-3; TRBD1 matches at 9 bases. V was clipped by 5 bases and J by 0 bases; unmatched bases: 3. There are 15 residues in the CDR3. From germline, CDR1 is SEHNR and CDR2 FQNEAQ (reference sequence). CDR3: CASSDGQGSTDTQYF. Written as DNA, the CDR3 is TGTGCCAGCAGCGACGGACAGGGGAGCACAGATACGCAGTATTTT.

In its sample, this clone was seen a few times. This chain connects TRBV12-1 to TRBJ2-2. TRBV12-1 is assigned pseudogene status. This CDR3 has 16 residues. The CDR3 sequence: CASSFATPLNTGELFF. The CDR3 DNA follows: TGTGCCAGCAGCTTTGCGACCCCCCTGAACACCGGGGAGCTGTTTTTT.

This chain joins TRBV5-6 and TRBJ2-1, with 9 bases aligning to TRBD2. Germline trimming cut 0 bases from V and 7 bases from J; bases unmatched to any gene: 11. Germline CDR1 SGHDT, CDR2 YYEEEE. The CDR3 is 17 residues long. The CDR3: CASSLALAGRVGNEQFF. The CDR3 DNA follows: TGTGCCAGCAGCTTGGCGCTAGCGGGGAGGGTTGGGAATGAGCAGTTCTTC.

This rearrangement joins TRBV10-2 to TRBJ2-5, with 9 bases matching TRBD2. Germline V gene sequence: CDR1 WSHSY, CDR2 SAAADI. V gave up 4 bases and J gave up 5 bases; unmatched junction bases: 2. The CDR3 totals 13 residues. Here the CDR3 DNA reads TGCGCCAGCAGTGCTAGCGGGGCGGAGACCCAGTACTTC. It encodes CASSASGAETQYF.

This chain links TRBV28 with TRBJ1-2; 7 bases map to TRBD1. V was clipped by 4 bases and J by 9 bases; unmatched bases: 8. Germline lookup yields CDR1 MDHEN and CDR2 SYDVKM. CDR3 size: 13 residues. CDR3 sequence: CASSSGQVSSYTF. CDR3 sequence (DNA): TGTGCCAGCAGTTCCGGACAGGTCTCCAGCTACACCTTC.

The rearrangement links TRBV2 to TRBJ2-5, with TRBD2 as a possible D gene (5 bases). Trimming left V 1 base short and J 5 bases short, with 11 bases between. The V gene's germline CDR1 is SNHLY and CDR2 FYNNEI. The CDR3 sequence is 14 residues long. In DNA, the CDR3 is TGTGCCAGCAGTGAAGGGCTCGGGGTCGAGACCCAGTACTTC. Residues: CASSEGLGVETQYF.

This clone was seen more than once but under ten times. This chain joins TRBV5-4 and TRBJ2-7, with D maybe TRBD2 (6 bases). Germline-derived CDR1 and CDR2 are SGHNT and YYREEE (reference sequence). V was clipped by 1 base and J by 1 base, with 6 bases between them. The CDR3 runs to 13 residues. The CDR3 DNA is TGTGCCAGCAGCTTGCGGGGGTCCTACGAGCAGTACTTC. This encodes CASSLRGSYEQYF.

Points on this clone: This same CDR3 is encoded by further DNA sequences in the sample. This chain uses TRBV30 with TRBJ1-4; D gene unclear. This CDR3 is built from 14 residues. Germline loops: CDR1 GTSNPN, CDR2 SVGIG (reference sequence). V was clipped by 3 bases and J by 0 bases, with 8 bases between them. The CDR3 DNA follows: TGTGCCTGGAGGGGTCCAGCAACTAATGAAAAACTGTTTTTT. Translating gives CAWRGPATNEKLFF.

This clone has only a few counts. This chain connects TRBV29-1 to TRBJ2-6; TRBD2 matches 7 bases. V was clipped by 6 bases and J by 0 bases; unmatched bases: 8. CDR1 and CDR2 (germline): SQVTM, ANQGSEA. The CDR3 loop spans 16 amino acids. CDR3 bases: TGCAGCGTCCCCGGGACTACCGACTCTGGGGCCAACGTCCTGACTTTC. This translates into CSVPGTTDSGANVLTF. The full variable domain, rest sourced from reference TRBV29-1 and TRBJ2-6, is SAVISQKPSRDICQRGTSLTIQCQVDSQVTMMFWYRQQPGQSLTLIATANQGSEATYESGFVIDKFPISRPNLTFSTLTVSNMSPEDSSIYLCSVPGTTDSGANVLTFGAGSRLTVL.

This chain links TRBV6-5 with TRBJ2-3, with 11 nucleotides matching TRBD2. The CDR3 is 15 amino acids. Germline V CDR1 and CDR2: MNHEY, SVGAGI. The ends lost 6 bases at V and 6 bases at J; junction bases unmatched: 8. The CDR3 DNA is TGTGCCAGCAGACCTACTAGCGGGGGACCGGATACGCAGTATTTT. Translating it yields CASRPTSGGPDTQYF.

The chain links TRBV30 to TRBJ2-1; TRBD2 might be the D (5 bases). Germline loops: CDR1 GTSNPN, CDR2 SVGIG (reference sequence). Trimming cost V 0 bases and J 9 bases, with 12 bases left between them. The CDR3 totals 13 residues. CDR3 residues: CAWSVRQAGEQFF. The CDR3 DNA follows: TGTGCCTGGAGTGTACGTCAGGCGGGTGAGCAGTTCTTC.